This T cell receptor (beta chain) was profiled in a study of blood T cell repertoires in COVID-19. Overall study context: T cells, B-cell-depleted T cells, or PBMCs provided the cDNA or gDNA that served as material.

The CDR3 contains 13 residues. Trimming cost V 5 bases and J 6 bases; bases outside gene matches: 2. Looked up from germline, CDR1 is SGHVS and CDR2 is FNYEAQ. Repertoires were generated with immunoSEQ multiplex PCR, while TCRdb's copy carries only in-frame clones and drops some. The table has 250,000 to 350,000 clones, around 88% seen once. This chain connects TRBV7-6 to TRBJ2-1, with 9 bases that match TRBD1. The TCR comes from a man aged 25 to 45 with acute or convalescent COVID-19. The sequenced sample consisted of peripheral blood. The CDR3 nucleotides are TGTGCCAGCAGCAAGGACAGGGGCAATGAGCAGTTCTTC. Translating gives CASSKDRGNEQFF.